This T cell receptor (beta chain) comes out of a study of T cells after yellow fever vaccination. Turning to the study itself: Any fraction with a low cell number was prepared using SMART-Seq v4 Ultra Low Input. Overall study results and limits: FACS-sorted repertoires could contain abundant clonotypes contaminating from the bulk population.

About this clonotype: Antigen specificity is unknown.

The CDR3 extends over 11 amino acids. V lost 7 bases to trimming and J lost 6 bases, with 6 bases between them. CDR1 and CDR2 (germline): MNHEY, SVGEGT. A process of 5'RACE template switching, which added a universal primer site and UMIs, was used to make TCR cDNA. TCRdb reprocessed the 5' RACE reads via MiXCR and lists one record per CDR3 protein. The repertoire consists of some 550,000 distinct CDR3 sequences, with 15% to 20% occurring once and the leading ten covering roughly an eighth. The clonotype comes from a man aged 25 to 40 who received the YFV17D yellow fever vaccine. Sample: PBMCs, taken 15 days after the yellow fever booster vaccination. The chain couples TRBV6-2 or TRBV6-3 to TRBJ2-2; D gene unclear. CDR3 loop: CASTFAGELFF. For the CDR3, the DNA is TGTGCCAGCACTTTCGCCGGGGAGCTGTTTTTT.